This TCR beta chain was documented in a study of breast tumors, draining lymph nodes, adjacent tissues. Breast cancer patients provided tissue from their axillary draining lymph nodes. TCRdb called the multiplex PCR reads again in MiXCR, with one record for every CDR3 protein. This table has around 170,000 distinct CDR3 sequences, around a third appearing once. CDR1 and CDR2 (germline): MGHRA, YSYEKL. The CDR3 sequence is 14 residues long. Trimming removed 4 bases from V and 3 bases from J, with 13 bases in between. In this sample, this clonotype turned up many times. The sequence derives from a female donor with breast cancer. Some clones in this sample may be carry-over from other donors' samples. Sequencing was performed on axillary lymph node tissue. The chain couples TRBV4-1 to TRBJ2-7, with a possible D match to TRBD2 (6 bases). The DNA for the CDR3 is TGCGCCAGCAGCCCCTGGGGGGTACGCTACGAGCAGTACTTC. Protein: CASSPWGVRYEQYF.